The 30 T cell receptor beta chains in this list originate from one sample, sequenced in a study of T-cell memory formation after mild COVID-19. MiXCR, applied by TCRdb to the 5' RACE reads, yields one record per CDR3 protein. The data hold approximately 260,000 distinct CDR3 sequences, with roughly 15% observed a single time. The sample was PBMCs or a T cell subset sorted from them (not recorded which). These receptors all come from a man aged 18 to 30 who had mild COVID-19 (a few samples of this study predate the infection). Cell type and time point are not known.

The DNA for the CDR3 is TGCGCCAGCCGGCCGGAGAAAGAGACCCAGTACTTC. Protein product: CASRPEKETQYF. The V and J genes are TRBV5-1 and TRBJ2-5; no clear D gene. There are 12 residues in the CDR3. Germline V CDR1 and CDR2: SGHRS, YFSETQ. Trimming left V 7 bases short and J 3 bases short, with 10 bases between.

The chain links TRBV5-1 to TRBJ1-6, with D unclear. The CDR3 has 13 residues. Germline V gene data show CDR1 as SGHRS and CDR2 as YFSETQ. Trimming took off 1 base at V and 9 bases at J, with 8 bases between the two ends. The CDR3 DNA follows: TGCGCCAGCAGCTTGTCGCAGACTTCACCCCTCCACTTT. It yields the protein CASSLSQTSPLHF.

V and J are TRBV24-1 and TRBJ2-5, with D tentatively TRBD2 (5 bases). This CDR3 has 13 residues. Trimming shortened V by 9 bases and J by 2 bases, and 12 bases separated the two germline ends. Germline-derived CDR1 and CDR2 are KGHDR and SFDVKD. In DNA form, the CDR3 reads TGTGCCACCGGACCGGGGTATCAAGAGACCCAGTACTTC. Protein sequence: CATGPGYQETQYF.

The chain employs TRBV28 and TRBJ2-5, with TRBD2 as a possible D gene (6 bases). The germline V gene has CDR1 MDHEN and CDR2 SYDVKM. The CDR3 sequence is 13 residues long. Trimming cost V 6 bases and J 5 bases, with 13 bases left between them. The CDR3, as DNA: TGTGCCAGCAGCCCGGCGGGGACGGAGACCCAGTACTTC. Residues: CASSPAGTETQYF.

The V and J genes are TRBV27 and TRBJ2-2, with a weak D call TRBD2 (5 bases). Germline V CDR1 and CDR2: MNHEY, SMNVEV (reference sequence). CDR3 length equals 14 residues. V shed 0 bases and J shed 6 bases, with 8 bases lying between them. The DNA for the CDR3 is TGTGCCAGCAGTTTATCTGGCGGGCCCGGGGAGCTGTTTTTT. Its translation is CASSLSGGPGELFF.

This clonotype was counted a few times. The chain has TRBV7-8 and TRBJ1-1; no firm D call. The CDR3 covers 12 residues. Germline loops: CDR1 SGHVS, CDR2 FQNEAQ. V was cut by 5 bases and J by 6 bases, with 10 bases left in between. The CDR3 is CASSARRAEAFF. The CDR3 DNA follows: TGTGCCAGCAGCGCAAGGCGCGCTGAAGCTTTCTTT. Full variable domain (outside the CDR3, taken from reference TRBV7-8 and TRBJ1-1): GAGVSQSPRYKVAKRGQDVALRCDPISGHVSLFWYQQALGQGPEFLTYFQNEAQLDKSGLPSDRFFAERPEGSVSTLKIQRTQQEDSAVYLCASSARRAEAFFGQGTRLTVV.

This clonotype was observed a few times. The V gene is TRBV6-6, the J gene TRBJ1-3; TRBD1 matches at 7 bases. CDR3 length: 16 residues. V lost 5 bases to trimming and J lost 1 base; unmatched junction nucleotides: 8. CDR1 and CDR2 (germline): MNHNY, SVGAGI (reference sequence). CDR3 residues: CASSDTATGSGNTIYF. The CDR3 nucleotides read TGTGCCAGCAGTGACACCGCGACAGGGTCTGGAAACACCATATATTTT.

This clonotype came up a few times. The CDR3: CASKTGTGELFF. The CDR3 bases are TGTGCCAGCAAGACAGGGACCGGGGAGCTGTTTTTT. J is TRBJ2-2 and V is TRBV6-2 or TRBV6-3, with 7 bases identical to TRBD1. Germline V gene lookup returns CDR1 MNHEY and CDR2 SVGEGT. There are 12 residues in the CDR3. The trim removed 7 bases at V and 5 bases at J, leaving 1 base unmatched.

This clonotype has only a few counts. The chain recombines TRBV28 with TRBJ2-3, with D possibly TRBD1 on 7 matching bases. The CDR3 length is 14 residues. Per the germline V gene, CDR1 is MDHEN and CDR2 is SYDVKM. Deletions cut 5 bases from V and 9 bases from J, with 18 bases between. As DNA, the CDR3 is TGTGCCAGCAGTGCCACACACAGGGGAGGAACGCAGTATTTT. Encoded protein: CASSATHRGGTQYF.

The gene calls are TRBV20-1 and TRBJ2-3; 7 nucleotides align to TRBD1. Germline V lookup: CDR1 DFQATT, CDR2 SNEGSKA (reference sequence). The junction had 6 bases not matched to a gene; V was cut back by 6 bases and J by 0 bases. The CDR3 has 14 residues. The CDR3, as DNA: TGCAGTGCGGGGACAGAAACGAGCACAGATACGCAGTATTTT. Translation: CSAGTETSTDTQYF.

This clonotype was seen more than once but under ten times. The rearrangement links TRBV5-6 to TRBJ2-1; D remains unclear. Looked up from germline, CDR1 is SGHDT and CDR2 is YYEEEE. The V and J ends lost 0 bases and 0 bases respectively, with 10 bases between them. The CDR3 runs to 16 residues. CDR3 DNA: TGTGCCAGCAGCTTGGGGCCTCCGGCCTCCTACAATGAGCAGTTCTTC. It yields the protein CASSLGPPASYNEQFF.

The V and J genes are TRBV7-9 and TRBJ2-3; TRBD2 matches 7 bases. The CDR3 has 14 amino acids. The V gene's germline CDR1 is SEHNR and CDR2 FQNEAQ (reference sequence). Trimming at V came to 6 bases and at J to 2 bases, leaving 5 bases not matched to a gene. CDR3 nucleotide sequence: TGTGCCAGCAGGCCGGGGGGTAACACAGATACGCAGTATTTT. Protein product: CASRPGGNTDTQYF.

V and J are TRBV29-1 and TRBJ2-5, with 7 bases matching TRBD1. The germline V gene encodes CDR1 SQVTM and CDR2 ANQGSEA. This CDR3 comprises 11 residues. The CDR3 region is CSTGEQETQYF. The DNA of the CDR3 is TGCAGTACAGGGGAACAAGAGACCCAGTACTTC.

This sequence joins TRBV5-6 and TRBJ2-7; no firm D call. This CDR3 region has 12 residues. Germline V gives CDR1 SGHDT, CDR2 YYEEEE. Trimming pared 2 bases from V and 4 bases from J, leaving 7 bases between. The CDR3 DNA follows: TGTGCCAGCAGCTTCCGGGCGTACGAGCAGTACGTC. Encoded protein: CASSFRAYEQYV.

About this clonotype: Sequence at one end of the junction differs from germline and may be a read error. CDR3 loop: CASSLQGRFSSLHF. The CDR3 bases are TGTGCCAGCAGTCTACAGGGTCGCTTTTCATCCCTCCACTTT. This chain links TRBV6-5 with TRBJ1-6, with D possibly matching TRBD1 (6 bases). Germline loops: CDR1 MNHEY, CDR2 SVGAGI. The CDR3 runs to 14 residues.

V is TRBV12-3 or TRBV12-4 and J is TRBJ2-1; the D gene is possibly TRBD2 (6 bases). The CDR3 has 13 residues. V shed 3 bases and J shed 9 bases, with 12 bases lying between them. The DNA for the CDR3 is TGTGCCAGCAGTTTGGGACTCCCCAGTGAGCAGTTCTTC. Translation: CASSLGLPSEQFF.

This clonotype was recorded a few times. The chain couples TRBV7-2 to TRBJ1-1; D is ambiguous. The CDR3 sequence is 13 residues long. The V gene lost 0 bases and the J gene lost 7 bases, with 9 bases spanning the gap. Germline V CDR1 and CDR2: SGHTA, FQGNSA. The CDR3 loop reads CASSLAYGYEAFF. The CDR3, as DNA: TGTGCCAGCAGCTTAGCGTACGGGTATGAAGCTTTCTTT.

Comment on this clonotype: The junction and the germline gene differ at one end; a read error may be behind it. This rearrangement joins TRBV3-1 to TRBJ2-2, with TRBD1 as a possible D gene (5 bases). Germline V gene data show CDR1 as LGHDT and CDR2 as YNNKEL (reference sequence). There are 13 residues in the CDR3. CDR3 nucleotide sequence: TGTGCCACCAGCCAACTGGGGCCCGGGGAGCTGTTTTTT. This codes for CATSQLGPGELFF. The full variable domain, completed using reference TRBV3-1 and TRBJ2-2, is DTAVSQTPKYLVTQMGNDKSIKCEQNLGHDTMYWYKQDSKKFLKIMFSYNNKELIINETVPNRFSPKSPDKAHLNLHINSLELGDSAVYFCATSQLGPGELFFGEGSRLTVL.

This clonotype occurred many times. This rearrangement joins TRBV4-2 to TRBJ2-3; D is undetermined. Germline V gene data show CDR1 as LGHNA and CDR2 as YNFKEQ. The CDR3 is 14 amino acids. Trimming took off 0 bases at V and 4 bases at J, with 8 bases between the two ends. CDR3 bases: TGTGCCAGCAGCCAAGATTGGCTTTCAGATACGCAGTATTTT. Amino acids: CASSQDWLSDTQYF.

This clonotype was seen more than once but under ten times. The V call is TRBV28, the J call TRBJ1-6, with 7 bases aligning to TRBD1. V trimming: 5 bases; J trimming: 7 bases; junction bases outside the gene matches: 2. Germline V gene sequence: CDR1 MDHEN, CDR2 SYDVKM. CDR3 size: 13 residues. The DNA of the CDR3 is TGTGCCAGCAGTAGGGACAGCAATTCACCCCTCCACTTT. Its translation is CASSRDSNSPLHF.

The chain uses TRBV3-1 and TRBJ1-1; no definite D call. The V and J ends lost 0 bases and 0 bases respectively, with 11 bases between them. This CDR3 has 16 residues. Looked up from germline, CDR1 is LGHDT and CDR2 is YNNKEL (reference sequence). The CDR3 here is CASSQDPGGLNTEAFF. As DNA, the CDR3 is TGTGCCAGCAGCCAAGACCCGGGAGGGTTGAACACTGAAGCTTTCTTT.

The chain uses TRBV4-1 and TRBJ2-6; TRBD2 might be the D (6 bases). Germline CDR1 reads MGHRA; CDR2 reads YSYEKL. The CDR3 is 15 residues long. The V end lost 4 bases, the J end lost 1 base, and 8 bases lay between the germline ends. The CDR3 DNA reads as TGCGCCAGCAGCCGGGGGGTATCTGGGGCCAACGTCCTGACTTTC. Protein: CASSRGVSGANVLTF.

The chain combines TRBV24-1 with TRBJ2-1, with 9 bases matching TRBD2. V was pared by 4 bases and J by 0 bases, with 6 bases of the junction left unmatched. Per the germline V gene, CDR1 is KGHDR and CDR2 is SFDVKD. The CDR3 totals 17 residues. CDR3 residues: CATSDSGGPSSYNEQFF. In nucleotides, the CDR3 is TGTGCCACCAGTGACAGCGGGGGGCCGAGCTCCTACAATGAGCAGTTCTTC.

This chain connects TRBV12-3 or TRBV12-4 to TRBJ1-4; D is ambiguous. Trimming pared 3 bases from V and 8 bases from J, leaving 13 bases between. CDR3 length equals 14 residues. CDR3 coding DNA: TGTGCCAGCAGTTTTGGTCCCTTAGGAGAAAAACTGTTTTTT. It yields the protein CASSFGPLGEKLFF.

Ten or more counts support this clonotype. The chain combines TRBV7-9 with TRBJ2-1, with a weak D call TRBD2 (5 bases). CDR1 SEHNR and CDR2 FQNEAQ come from the germline V gene (reference sequence). The CDR3 is 12 amino acids. With 4 bases removed from V and 9 bases from J, the gap between germline ends came to 10 bases. The CDR3 nucleotides read TGTGCCAGCAGCTACGACCGGGGTGAGCAGTTCTTC. This translates into CASSYDRGEQFF.

This clonotype was counted between two and nine times. The rearrangement links TRBV7-2 to TRBJ1-5; a possible D gene is TRBD1 (6 bases). The V end was cut by 3 bases, the J end by 5 bases, with 14 bases between. Germline V gives CDR1 SGHTA, CDR2 FQGNSA. The length of the CDR3 is 15 residues. CDR3 sequence: CASSFNREPHQPQHF. The CDR3 DNA reads TGTGCCAGCAGCTTCAACAGGGAACCGCATCAGCCCCAGCATTTT.

As DNA, the CDR3 is TGTGCCAGCAGCGTAGACGGTTCGAGGACCAACACCGGGGAGCTGTTTTTT. It encodes CASSVDGSRTNTGELFF. The chain joins TRBV9 to TRBJ2-2; D ambiguous. The germline V gene encodes CDR1 SGDLS and CDR2 YYNGEE. This CDR3 has 17 residues. The ends were cut back, 0 bases at V and 2 bases at J, with 14 bases in the middle. Using reference TRBV9 and TRBJ2-2 for the parts outside the CDR3, the full variable domain is DSGVTQTPKHLITATGQRVTLRCSPRSGDLSVYWYQQSLDQGLQFLIQYYNGEERAKGNILERFSAQQFPDLHSELNLSSLELGDSALYFCASSVDGSRTNTGELFFGEGSRLTVL.

This clonotype was counted between two and nine times. The gene calls are TRBV4-3 and TRBJ1-5; D ambiguous. CDR1 is LGHNA and CDR2 is YSLEER in the germline V gene. This CDR3 is 16 amino acids long. The ends were cut back, 0 bases at V and 0 bases at J, with 9 bases in the middle. The CDR3 sequence: CASSQDAYVSNQPQHF. CDR3 nucleotide sequence: TGCGCCAGCAGCCAAGATGCATATGTTAGCAATCAGCCCCAGCATTTT.

This rearrangement joins TRBV10-3 to TRBJ2-5, with 9 bases aligning to TRBD2. The ends lost 3 bases at V and 3 bases at J; junction bases unmatched: 2. The CDR3 has 14 residues. In germline, CDR1 is ENHRY, CDR2 SYGVKD. CDR3 coding DNA: TGTGCCATCAGTGACAGCGGGGGGAAAGAGACCCAGTACTTC. Its translation: CAISDSGGKETQYF.

This clonotype was counted between two and nine times. The gene calls are TRBV18 and TRBJ1-6; the D gene is possibly TRBD1 (6 bases). Germline V gene sequence: CDR1 KGHSH, CDR2 LQKENI. This CDR3 spans 12 amino acids. Trimming removed 3 bases at V and 9 bases at J, with 6 bases between. DNA of the CDR3: TGTGCCAGCTCACCGGACAGTTCACCCCTCCACTTT. Translating gives CASSPDSSPLHF. The full variable domain, with the rest looked up from reference TRBV18 and TRBJ1-6, is NAGVMQNPRHLVRRRGQEARLRCSPMKGHSHVYWYRQLPEEGLKFMVYLQKENIIDESGMPKERFSAEFPKEGPSILRIQQVVRGDSAAYFCASSPDSSPLHFGNGTRLTVT.